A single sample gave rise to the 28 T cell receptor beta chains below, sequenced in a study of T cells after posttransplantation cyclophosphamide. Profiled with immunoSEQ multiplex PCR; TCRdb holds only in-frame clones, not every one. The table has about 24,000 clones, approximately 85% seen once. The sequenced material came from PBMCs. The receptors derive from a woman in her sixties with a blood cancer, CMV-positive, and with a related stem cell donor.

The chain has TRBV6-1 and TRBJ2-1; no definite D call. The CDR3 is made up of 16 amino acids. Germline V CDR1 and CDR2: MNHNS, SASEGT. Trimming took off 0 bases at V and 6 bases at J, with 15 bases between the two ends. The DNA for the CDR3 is TGTGCCAGCAGTGAAGCCTGGAGAATGGAGTTCAATGAGCAGTTCTTC. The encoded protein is CASSEAWRMEFNEQFF.

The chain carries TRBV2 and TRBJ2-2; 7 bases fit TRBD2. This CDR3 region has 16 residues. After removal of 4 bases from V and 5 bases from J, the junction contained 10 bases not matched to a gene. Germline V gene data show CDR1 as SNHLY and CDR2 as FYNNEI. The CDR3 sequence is CASSASTSPSTGELFF. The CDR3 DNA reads TGTGCCAGCAGTGCCTCGACTAGCCCTTCAACCGGGGAGCTGTTTTTT.

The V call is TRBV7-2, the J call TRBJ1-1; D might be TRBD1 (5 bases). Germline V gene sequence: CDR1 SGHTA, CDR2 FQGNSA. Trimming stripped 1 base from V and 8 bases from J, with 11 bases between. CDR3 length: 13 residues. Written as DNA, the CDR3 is TGTGCCAGCAGCTTAGAGGGGTCAAGAGAAGCTTTCTTT. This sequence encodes CASSLEGSREAFF.

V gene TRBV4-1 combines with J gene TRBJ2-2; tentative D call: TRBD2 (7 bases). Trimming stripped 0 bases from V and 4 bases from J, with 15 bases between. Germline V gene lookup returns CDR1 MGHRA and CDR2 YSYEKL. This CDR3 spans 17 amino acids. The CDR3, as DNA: TGCGCCAGCAGCCAAGATGTTTTCCGGGGGGCCACCGGGGAGCTGTTTTTT. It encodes CASSQDVFRGATGELFF.

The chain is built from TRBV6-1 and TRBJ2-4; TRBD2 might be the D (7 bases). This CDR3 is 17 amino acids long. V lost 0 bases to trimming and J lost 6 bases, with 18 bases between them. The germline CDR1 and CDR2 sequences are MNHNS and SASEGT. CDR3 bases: TGTGCCAGCAGTGAAGCGGGAGGGGGTTCGTTTGTAAACATTCAGTACTTC. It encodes CASSEAGGGSFVNIQYF.

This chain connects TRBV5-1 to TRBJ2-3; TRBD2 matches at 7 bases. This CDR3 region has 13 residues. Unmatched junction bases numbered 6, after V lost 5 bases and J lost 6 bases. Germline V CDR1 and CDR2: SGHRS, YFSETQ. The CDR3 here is CASRASGADTQYF. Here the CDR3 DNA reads TGCGCCAGCAGGGCCAGCGGGGCGGATACGCAGTATTTT.

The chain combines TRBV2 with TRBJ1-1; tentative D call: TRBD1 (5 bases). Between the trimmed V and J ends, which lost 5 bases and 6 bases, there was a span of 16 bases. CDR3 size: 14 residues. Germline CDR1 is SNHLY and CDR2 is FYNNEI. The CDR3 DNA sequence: TGTGCCAGCAGTAAGACAGTAATGACAGCTGAAGCTTTCTTT. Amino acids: CASSKTVMTAEAFF.

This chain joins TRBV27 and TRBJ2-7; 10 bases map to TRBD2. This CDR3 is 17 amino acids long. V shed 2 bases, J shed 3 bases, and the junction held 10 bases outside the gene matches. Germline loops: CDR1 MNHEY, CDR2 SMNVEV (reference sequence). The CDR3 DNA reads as TGTGCCAGCAGTTTAGTTCTTCGGACTAGCGGAGGCTACGAGCAGTACTTC. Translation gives CASSLVLRTSGGYEQYF.

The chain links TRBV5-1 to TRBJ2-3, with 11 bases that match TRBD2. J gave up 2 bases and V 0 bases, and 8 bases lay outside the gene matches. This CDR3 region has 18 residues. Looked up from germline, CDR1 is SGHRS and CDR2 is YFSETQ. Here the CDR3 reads CASSLALTSGIDTDTQYF. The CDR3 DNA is TGCGCCAGCAGCTTGGCCTTGACTAGCGGGATCGACACAGATACGCAGTATTTT. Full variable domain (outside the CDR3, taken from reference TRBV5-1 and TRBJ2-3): KAGVTQTPRYLIKTRGQQVTLSCSPISGHRSVSWYQQTPGQGLQFLFEYFSETQRNKGNFPGRFSGRQFSNSRSEMNVSTLELGDSALYLCASSLALTSGIDTDTQYFGPGTRLTVL.

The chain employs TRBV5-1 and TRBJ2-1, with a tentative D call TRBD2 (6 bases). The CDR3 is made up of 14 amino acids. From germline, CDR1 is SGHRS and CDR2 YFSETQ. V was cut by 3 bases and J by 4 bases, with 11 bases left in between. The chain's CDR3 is CASSYSGTYNEQFF. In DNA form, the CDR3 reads TGCGCCAGCAGCTATAGCGGAACGTACAATGAGCAGTTCTTC.

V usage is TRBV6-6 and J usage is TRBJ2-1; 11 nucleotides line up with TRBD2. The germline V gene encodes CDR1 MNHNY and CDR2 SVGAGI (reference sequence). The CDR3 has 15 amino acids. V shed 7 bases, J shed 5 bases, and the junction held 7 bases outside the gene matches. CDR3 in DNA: TGTGCCAGCACCACAGGGGGACTAGCGGACAATGAGCAGTTCTTC. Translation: CASTTGGLADNEQFF.

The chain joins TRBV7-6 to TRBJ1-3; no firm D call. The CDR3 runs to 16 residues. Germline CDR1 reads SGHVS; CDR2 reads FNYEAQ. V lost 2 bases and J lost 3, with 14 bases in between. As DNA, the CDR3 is TGTGCCAGCAGCTTAATCTACCCGGAGGATGGAAACACCATATATTTT. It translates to CASSLIYPEDGNTIYF.

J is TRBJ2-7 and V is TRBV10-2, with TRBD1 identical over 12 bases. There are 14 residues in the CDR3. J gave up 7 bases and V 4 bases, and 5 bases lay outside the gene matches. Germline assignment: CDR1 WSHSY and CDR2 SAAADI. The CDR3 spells CASSGGQGAGEQYF. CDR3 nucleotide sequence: TGCGCCAGCAGTGGGGGACAGGGGGCCGGGGAGCAGTACTTC.

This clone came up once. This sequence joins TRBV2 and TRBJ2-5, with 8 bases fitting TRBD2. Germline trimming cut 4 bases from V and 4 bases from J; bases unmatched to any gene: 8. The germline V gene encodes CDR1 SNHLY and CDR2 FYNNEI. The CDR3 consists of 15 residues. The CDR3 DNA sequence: TGTGCCAGCAGTGGACTAGCGTTGGGGGGAGAGACCCAGTACTTC. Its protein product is CASSGLALGGETQYF.

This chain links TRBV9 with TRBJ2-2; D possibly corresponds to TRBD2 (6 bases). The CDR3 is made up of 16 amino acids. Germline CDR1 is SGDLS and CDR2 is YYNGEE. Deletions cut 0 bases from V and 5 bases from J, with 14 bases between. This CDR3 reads CASSVVVGSRTGELFF. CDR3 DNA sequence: TGTGCCAGCAGCGTAGTTGTCGGGAGTCGGACCGGGGAGCTGTTTTTT. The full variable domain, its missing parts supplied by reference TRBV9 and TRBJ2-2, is DSGVTQTPKHLITATGQRVTLRCSPRSGDLSVYWYQQSLDQGLQFLIQYYNGEERAKGNILERFSAQQFPDLHSELNLSSLELGDSALYFCASSVVVGSRTGELFFGEGSRLTVL.

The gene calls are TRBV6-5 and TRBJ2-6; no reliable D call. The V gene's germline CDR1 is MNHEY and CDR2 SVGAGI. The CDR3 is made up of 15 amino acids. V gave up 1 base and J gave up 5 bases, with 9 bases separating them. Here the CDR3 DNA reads TGTGCCAGCAGTTACTTTCAGGTCAGGGCCAACGTCCTGACTTTC. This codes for CASSYFQVRANVLTF.

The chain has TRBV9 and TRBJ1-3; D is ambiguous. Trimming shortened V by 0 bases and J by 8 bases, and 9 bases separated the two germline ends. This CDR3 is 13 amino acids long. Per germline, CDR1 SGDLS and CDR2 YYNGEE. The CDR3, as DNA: TGTGCCAGCAGCGTAGGGAGGGATGACACCATATATTTT. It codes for CASSVGRDDTIYF.

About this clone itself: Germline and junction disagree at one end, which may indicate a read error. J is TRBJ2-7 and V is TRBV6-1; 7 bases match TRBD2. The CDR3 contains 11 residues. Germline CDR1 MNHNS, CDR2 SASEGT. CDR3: CASSEVAGRDF. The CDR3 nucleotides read TGTGCCAGCAGTGAAGTGGCGGGGAGGGACTTC.

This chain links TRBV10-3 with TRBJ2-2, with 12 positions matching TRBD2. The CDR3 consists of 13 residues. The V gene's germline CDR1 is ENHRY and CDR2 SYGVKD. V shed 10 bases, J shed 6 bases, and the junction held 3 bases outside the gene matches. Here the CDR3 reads CATSGRGSGELFF. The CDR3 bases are TGTGCCACTAGCGGGAGGGGGTCCGGGGAGCTGTTTTTT.

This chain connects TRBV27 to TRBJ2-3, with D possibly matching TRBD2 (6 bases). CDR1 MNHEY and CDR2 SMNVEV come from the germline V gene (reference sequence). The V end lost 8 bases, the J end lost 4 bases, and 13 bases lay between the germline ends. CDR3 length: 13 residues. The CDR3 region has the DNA TGTGCCAGCCGTGGGGAGGCGGCAGATACGCAGTATTTT. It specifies CASRGEAADTQYF.

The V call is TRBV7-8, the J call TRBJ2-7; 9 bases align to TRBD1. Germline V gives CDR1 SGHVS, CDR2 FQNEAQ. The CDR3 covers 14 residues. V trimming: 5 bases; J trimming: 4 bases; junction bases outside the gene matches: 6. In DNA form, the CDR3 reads TGTGCCAGCAGCCAAGGGACAGGGTCATACGAGCAGTACTTC. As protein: CASSQGTGSYEQYF.

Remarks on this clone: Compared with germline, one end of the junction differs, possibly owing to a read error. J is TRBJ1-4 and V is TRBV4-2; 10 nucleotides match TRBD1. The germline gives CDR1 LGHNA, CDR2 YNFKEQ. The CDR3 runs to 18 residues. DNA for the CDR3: TGTGCCAGCAGCAAAGAACCAGGACAGGGGGCAACTAATGAAAAACTGTTTTTT. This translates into CASSKEPGQGATNEKLFF.

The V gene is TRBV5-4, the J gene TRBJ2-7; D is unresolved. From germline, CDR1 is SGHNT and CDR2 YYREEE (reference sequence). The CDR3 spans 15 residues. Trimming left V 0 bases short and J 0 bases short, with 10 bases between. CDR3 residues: CASSLDYAHSYEQYF. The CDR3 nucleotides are TGTGCCAGCAGCTTGGATTACGCGCACTCCTACGAGCAGTACTTC.

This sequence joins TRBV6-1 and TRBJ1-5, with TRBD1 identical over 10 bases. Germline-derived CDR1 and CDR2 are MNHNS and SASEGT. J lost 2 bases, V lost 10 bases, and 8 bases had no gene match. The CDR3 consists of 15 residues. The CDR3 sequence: CATETGGSGNQPQHF. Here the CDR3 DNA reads TGTGCCACGGAGACAGGGGGCTCAGGCAATCAGCCCCAGCATTTT.

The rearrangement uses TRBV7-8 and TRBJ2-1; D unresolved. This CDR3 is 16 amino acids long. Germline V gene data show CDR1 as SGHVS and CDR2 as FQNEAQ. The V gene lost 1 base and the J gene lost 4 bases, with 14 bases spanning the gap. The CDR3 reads CASSLVSLETYNEQFF. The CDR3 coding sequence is TGTGCCAGCAGCTTAGTTTCTCTAGAAACTTACAATGAGCAGTTCTTC.

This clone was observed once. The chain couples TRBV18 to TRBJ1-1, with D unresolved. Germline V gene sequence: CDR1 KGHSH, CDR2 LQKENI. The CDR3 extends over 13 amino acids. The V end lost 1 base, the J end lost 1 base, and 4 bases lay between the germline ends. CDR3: CASSPLENTEAFF. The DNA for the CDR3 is TGTGCCAGCTCACCACTAGAGAACACTGAAGCTTTCTTT.

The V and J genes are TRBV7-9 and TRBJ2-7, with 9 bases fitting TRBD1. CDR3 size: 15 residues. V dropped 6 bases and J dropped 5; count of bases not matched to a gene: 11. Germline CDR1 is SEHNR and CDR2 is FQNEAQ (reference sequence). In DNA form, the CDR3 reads TGTGCCAGCAGTTATACCGGGACAGGGAGCCACGAGCAGTACTTC. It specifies CASSYTGTGSHEQYF.

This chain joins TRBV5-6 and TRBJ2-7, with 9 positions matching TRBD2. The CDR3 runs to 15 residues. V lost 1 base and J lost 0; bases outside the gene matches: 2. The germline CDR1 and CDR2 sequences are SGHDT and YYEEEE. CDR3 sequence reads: CASSLRLADSYEQYF. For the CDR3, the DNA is TGTGCCAGCAGCTTGAGACTAGCGGACTCCTACGAGCAGTACTTC.